The subject of this entry is one T cell receptor (beta chain). Its antigen is not identified. This sample stems from a study of OX40 agonist ivuxolimab in advanced cancers. Study-level results: CD8+ T cells showed, on average, more clonal expansion than CD4+ cells. Partial responders at 0.1-3.0 mg/kg had among the lowest clonal expansion. There were also nonresponders showing low normalized T-cell clonal expansion.

The V gene lost 7 bases and the J gene lost 7 bases, with 20 bases spanning the gap. Germline CDR1 and CDR2: MNHEY and SVGAGI. CDR3 length: 15 amino acids. Using immunoSEQ multiplex PCR, the repertoire was profiled, and TCRdb retains in-frame clones only, with some absent. Of roughly 77,000 clones listed, under 95% are singletons. This TCR was sampled from an adult with an advanced solid tumor such as melanoma, head and neck, liver or kidney cancer. This sequence joins TRBV6-5 and TRBJ1-5, with D tentatively TRBD1 (5 bases). The sample consisted of CD4+ or CD8+ T cells sorted from blood, taken in a trial of the OX40 agonist ivuxolimab. The CDR3: CASTQRAGMEQPQHF. The CDR3 coding sequence is TGTGCCAGCACCCAGAGGGCAGGGATGGAGCAGCCCCAGCATTTT.